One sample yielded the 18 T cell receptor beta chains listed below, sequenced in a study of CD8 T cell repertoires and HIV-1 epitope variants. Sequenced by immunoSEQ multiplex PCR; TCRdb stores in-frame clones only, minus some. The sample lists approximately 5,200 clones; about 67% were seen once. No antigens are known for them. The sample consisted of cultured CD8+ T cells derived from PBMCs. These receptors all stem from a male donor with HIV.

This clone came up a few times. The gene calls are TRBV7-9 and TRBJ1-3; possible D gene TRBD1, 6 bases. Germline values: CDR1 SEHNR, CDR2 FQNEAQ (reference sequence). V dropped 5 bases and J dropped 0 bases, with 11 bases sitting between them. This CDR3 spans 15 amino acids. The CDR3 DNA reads TGTGCCAGCAGCGACGGACAGAACTCTGGAAACACCATATATTTT. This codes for CASSDGQNSGNTIYF.

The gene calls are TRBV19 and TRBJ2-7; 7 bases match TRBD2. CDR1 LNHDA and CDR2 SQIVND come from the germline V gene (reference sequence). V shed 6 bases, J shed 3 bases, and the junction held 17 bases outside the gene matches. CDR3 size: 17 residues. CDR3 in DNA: TGTGCCAGTAGGAAGTTCGGGGATGCTAGCGGTAGCTACGAGCAGTACTTC. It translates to CASRKFGDASGSYEQYF.

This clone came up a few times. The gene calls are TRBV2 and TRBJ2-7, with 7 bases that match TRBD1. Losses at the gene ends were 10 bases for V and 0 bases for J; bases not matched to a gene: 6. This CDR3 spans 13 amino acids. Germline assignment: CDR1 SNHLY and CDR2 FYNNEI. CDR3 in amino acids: CATGQSPSYEQYF. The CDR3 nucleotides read TGTGCCACGGGACAGAGCCCCTCCTACGAGCAGTACTTC. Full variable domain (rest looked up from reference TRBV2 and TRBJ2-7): EPEVTQTPSHQVTQMGQEVILRCVPISNHLYFYWYRQILGQKVEFLVSFYNNEISEKSEIFDDQFSVERPDGSNFTLKIRSTKLEDSAMYFCATGQSPSYEQYFGPGTRLTVT.

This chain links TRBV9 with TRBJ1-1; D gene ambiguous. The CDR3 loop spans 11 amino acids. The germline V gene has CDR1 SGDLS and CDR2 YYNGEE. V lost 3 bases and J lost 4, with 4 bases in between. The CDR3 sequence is CASSAATEAFF. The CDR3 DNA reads TGTGCCAGCAGCGCCGCCACTGAAGCTTTCTTT.

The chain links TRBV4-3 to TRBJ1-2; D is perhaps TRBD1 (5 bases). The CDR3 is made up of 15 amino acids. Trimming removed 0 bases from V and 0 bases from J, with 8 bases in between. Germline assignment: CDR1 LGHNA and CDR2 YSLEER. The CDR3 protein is CASSQEGGPNYGYTF. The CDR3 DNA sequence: TGCGCCAGCAGCCAAGAGGGGGGTCCTAACTATGGCTACACCTTC.

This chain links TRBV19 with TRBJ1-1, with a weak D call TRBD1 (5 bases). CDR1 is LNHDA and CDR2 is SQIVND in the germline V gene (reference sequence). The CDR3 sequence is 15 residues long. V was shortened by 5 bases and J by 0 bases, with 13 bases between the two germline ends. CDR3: CASSDAGRMNTEAFF. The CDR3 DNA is TGTGCCAGTAGTGATGCAGGGAGAATGAACACTGAAGCTTTCTTT.

This CDR3 is CASSLGDVYNEQFF. The CDR3 nucleotides are TGTGCCAGCAGCTTGGGGGACGTTTACAATGAGCAGTTCTTC. The gene calls are TRBV5-8 and TRBJ2-1; D is possibly TRBD1 or TRBD2 (5 bases each). There are 14 residues in the CDR3. Trimming stripped 0 bases from V and 4 bases from J, with 8 bases between. Germline V gene data show CDR1 as SGHTS and CDR2 as YDEGEE.

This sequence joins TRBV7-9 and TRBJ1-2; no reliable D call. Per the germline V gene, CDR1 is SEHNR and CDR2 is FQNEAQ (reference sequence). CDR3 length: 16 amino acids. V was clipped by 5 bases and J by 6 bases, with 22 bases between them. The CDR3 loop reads CASSHAGVVGQDGYTF. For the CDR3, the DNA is TGTGCCAGCAGCCACGCCGGAGTGGTTGGGCAAGATGGCTACACCTTC.

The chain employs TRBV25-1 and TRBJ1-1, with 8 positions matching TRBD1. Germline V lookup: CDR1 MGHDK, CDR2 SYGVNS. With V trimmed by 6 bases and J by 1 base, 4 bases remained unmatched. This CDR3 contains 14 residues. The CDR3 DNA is TGTGCCAGCAGGCGGCAGGGGGCGAACACTGAAGCTTTCTTT. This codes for CASRRQGANTEAFF.

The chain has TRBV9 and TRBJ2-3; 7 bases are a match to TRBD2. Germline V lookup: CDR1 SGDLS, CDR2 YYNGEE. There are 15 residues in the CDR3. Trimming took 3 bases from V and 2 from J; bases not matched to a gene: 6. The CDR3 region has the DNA TGTGCCAGCAGCGGCGCGGGGGAAGTCACAGATACGCAGTATTTT. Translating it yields CASSGAGEVTDTQYF.

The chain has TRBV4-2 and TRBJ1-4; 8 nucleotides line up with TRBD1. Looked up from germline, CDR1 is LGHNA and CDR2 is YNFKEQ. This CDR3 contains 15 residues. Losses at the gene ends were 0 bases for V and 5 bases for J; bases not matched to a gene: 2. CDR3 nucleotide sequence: TGTGCCAGCAGCCAAGAGGGACAGGAGAATGAAAAACTGTTTTTT. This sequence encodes CASSQEGQENEKLFF.

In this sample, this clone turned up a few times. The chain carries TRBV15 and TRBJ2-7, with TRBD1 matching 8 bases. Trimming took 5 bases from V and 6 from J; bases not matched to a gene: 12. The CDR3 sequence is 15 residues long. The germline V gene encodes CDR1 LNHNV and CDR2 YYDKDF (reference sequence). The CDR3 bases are TGTGCCACCAGCGATGGGACAGGTGGCATTGGCGAGCAGTACTTC. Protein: CATSDGTGGIGEQYF.

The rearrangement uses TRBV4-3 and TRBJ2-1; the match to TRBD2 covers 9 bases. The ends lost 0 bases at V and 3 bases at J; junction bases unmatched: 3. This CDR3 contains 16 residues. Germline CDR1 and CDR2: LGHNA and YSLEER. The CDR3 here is CASSQDTSGRYNEQFF. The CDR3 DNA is TGCGCCAGCAGCCAAGACACTAGCGGGCGCTACAATGAGCAGTTCTTC.

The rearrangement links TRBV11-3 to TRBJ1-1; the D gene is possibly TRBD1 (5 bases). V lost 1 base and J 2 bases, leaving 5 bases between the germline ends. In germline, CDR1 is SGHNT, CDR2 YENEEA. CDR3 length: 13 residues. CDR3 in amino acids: CASSLGGNTEAFF. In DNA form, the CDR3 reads TGTGCCAGCAGCTTAGGGGGCAACACTGAAGCTTTCTTT.

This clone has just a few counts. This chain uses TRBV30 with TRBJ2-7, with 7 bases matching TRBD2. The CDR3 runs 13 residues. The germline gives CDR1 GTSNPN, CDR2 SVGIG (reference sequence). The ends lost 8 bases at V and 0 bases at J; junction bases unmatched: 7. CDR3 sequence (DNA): TGTGCCCAAAGCGGGGTAAGCTCCTACGAGCAGTACTTC. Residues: CAQSGVSSYEQYF.

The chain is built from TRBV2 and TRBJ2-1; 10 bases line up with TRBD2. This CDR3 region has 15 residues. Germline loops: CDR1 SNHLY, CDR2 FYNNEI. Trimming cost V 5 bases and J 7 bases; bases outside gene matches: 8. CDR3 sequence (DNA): TGTGCCAGCAGTTCACTAGCGGGGCTACTGAATGAGCAGTTCTTC. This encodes CASSSLAGLLNEQFF.

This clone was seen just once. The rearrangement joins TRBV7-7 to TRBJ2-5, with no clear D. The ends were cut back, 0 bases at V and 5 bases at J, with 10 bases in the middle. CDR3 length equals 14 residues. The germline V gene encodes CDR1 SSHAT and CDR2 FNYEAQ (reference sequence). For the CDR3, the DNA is TGTGCCAGCAGCTTAGCTCCCGAGAGGGAGACCCAGTACTTC. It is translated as CASSLAPERETQYF.

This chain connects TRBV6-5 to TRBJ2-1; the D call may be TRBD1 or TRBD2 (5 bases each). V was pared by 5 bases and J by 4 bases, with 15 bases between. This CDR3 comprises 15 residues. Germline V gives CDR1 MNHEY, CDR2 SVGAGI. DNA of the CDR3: TGTGCCAGCAGTACCGGGACCGGTGTATACAATGAGCAGTTCTTC. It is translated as CASSTGTGVYNEQFF.